Following are 16 T cell receptor beta chains from one sample sequenced in a study of T cell responses to AZD1222 COVID-19 vaccine. Assay: immunoSEQ multiplex PCR; the TCRdb copy retains only in-frame clones and omits some. The data hold some 56,000 clones, with 70% to 90% observed a single time. The sequences come from peripheral blood, collected on day 0 of AZD1222 vaccination. These receptors all stem from an adult in good health.

This rearrangement joins TRBV6-1 to TRBJ2-7; TRBD1 agrees at 9 bases. V lost 1 base and J lost 4; bases outside the gene matches: 5. The CDR3 has 15 amino acids. Germline CDR1 reads MNHNS; CDR2 reads SASEGT. The CDR3 DNA follows: TGTGCCAGCAGTGAAGAGGAGACAGGGGGATACGAGCAGTACTTC. Translating gives CASSEEETGGYEQYF.

The J gene is TRBJ1-3, the V gene TRBV5-1; D is unresolved. The CDR3 totals 15 residues. Trimming pared 0 bases from V and 0 bases from J, leaving 7 bases between. The germline V gene has CDR1 SGHRS and CDR2 YFSETQ. CDR3 sequence reads: CASSLDRPSGNTIYF. The DNA for the CDR3 is TGCGCCAGCAGCTTGGACAGACCCTCTGGAAACACCATATATTTT.

This rearrangement joins TRBV19 to TRBJ1-3, with a possible D match to TRBD1 (6 bases). In germline, CDR1 is LNHDA, CDR2 SQIVND (reference sequence). The CDR3 totals 15 residues. Between the trimmed V and J ends, which lost 4 bases and 0 bases, there was a span of 10 bases. The CDR3 DNA reads as TGTGCCAGTAGTACCGGGACAAACTCTGGAAACACCATATATTTT. Residues: CASSTGTNSGNTIYF.

The chain is built from TRBV19 and TRBJ1-6; D gene unclear. The CDR3 contains 12 residues. Germline-derived CDR1 and CDR2 are LNHDA and SQIVND (reference sequence). The V and J ends lost 2 bases and 10 bases respectively, with 6 bases between them. This CDR3 is CASSIPGSPLHF. The DNA of the CDR3 is TGTGCCAGTAGTATACCGGGCTCACCCCTCCACTTT.

The CDR3 DNA is TGTGCCAGCAGCGTCACTGCTGAAGCTTTCTTT. Its protein is CASSVTAEAFF. V is TRBV12-3 or TRBV12-4 and J is TRBJ1-1; D remains unclear. V was pared by 6 bases and J by 6 bases, with 8 bases between. This CDR3 is built from 11 residues.

This chain uses TRBV13 with TRBJ2-1, with 8 bases lining up with TRBD1. CDR1 and CDR2 (germline): PRHDT, FYEKMQ (reference sequence). The V segment lost 5 bases and the J segment 0 bases; nucleotides outside the gene matches: 6. This CDR3 has 16 residues. CDR3 amino acids: CASSPRDRGSYNEQFF. CDR3 sequence (DNA): TGTGCCAGCAGCCCGCGCGACAGGGGCTCCTACAATGAGCAGTTCTTC. The full variable domain, its missing parts supplied by reference TRBV13 and TRBJ2-1, is AAGVIQSPRHLIKEKRETATLKCYPIPRHDTVYWYQQGPGQDPQFLISFYEKMQSDKGSIPDRFSAQQFSDYHSELNMSSLELGDSALYFCASSPRDRGSYNEQFFGPGTRLTVL.

In DNA form, the CDR3 reads TGCAGCGTAACATTTGAGACAGACCCCTACGAGCAGTACTTC. Translation: CSVTFETDPYEQYF. The rearrangement joins TRBV29-1 to TRBJ2-7; D perhaps matches TRBD1 (5 bases). The V and J ends lost 6 bases and 2 bases respectively, with 17 bases between them. The CDR3 is made up of 14 amino acids. The V gene's germline CDR1 is SQVTM and CDR2 ANQGSEA.

Only a few counts were recorded for this clone. The chain uses TRBV2 and TRBJ2-7, with a tentative D call TRBD2 (6 bases). This CDR3 is built from 12 residues. V lost 6 bases and J lost 1, with 7 bases in between. The germline gives CDR1 SNHLY, CDR2 FYNNEI. CDR3 DNA sequence: TGTGCCAGCAGGGAGGGTTCCTACGAGCAGTACTTC. It specifies CASREGSYEQYF.

The rearrangement joins TRBV18 to TRBJ1-2; D is unclear. The CDR3 has 13 amino acids. Trimming shortened V by 2 bases and J by 4 bases, and 8 bases separated the two germline ends. Germline V gene sequence: CDR1 KGHSH, CDR2 LQKENI. The CDR3 DNA follows: TGTGCCAGCTCACCAGGGGTCCTCTATGGCTACACCTTC. This translates into CASSPGVLYGYTF. Using reference TRBV18 and TRBJ1-2 for the parts outside the CDR3, the full variable domain is NAGVMQNPRHLVRRRGQEARLRCSPMKGHSHVYWYRQLPEEGLKFMVYLQKENIIDESGMPKERFSAEFPKEGPSILRIQQVVRGDSAAYFCASSPGVLYGYTFGSGTRLTVV.

The V call is TRBV2, the J call TRBJ1-4; a possible D gene is TRBD1 (6 bases). The germline gives CDR1 SNHLY, CDR2 FYNNEI. The V and J ends lost 8 bases and 5 bases respectively, with 12 bases between them. This CDR3 region has 13 residues. As DNA, the CDR3 is TGTGCCAGCCGGGGGGGGACAAATGAAAAACTGTTTTTT. Translated: CASRGGTNEKLFF.

The V and J genes are TRBV6-1 and TRBJ1-1; D remains unclear. Germline CDR1 and CDR2: MNHNS and SASEGT. V was shortened by 1 base and J by 11 bases, with 11 bases between the two germline ends. The CDR3 loop spans 12 amino acids. CDR3 region: CASSEVRPGAFF. CDR3 DNA sequence: TGTGCCAGCAGTGAAGTGAGGCCAGGCGCTTTCTTT.

This clone showed up just a few times. The rearrangement uses TRBV29-1 and TRBJ1-1; D gene uncertain. V was shortened by 8 bases and J by 0 bases, with 13 bases between the two germline ends. The CDR3 has 13 amino acids. CDR1 is SQVTM, CDR2 ANQGSEA, per germline. CDR3 loop: CSSRSQMNTEAFF. Written as DNA, the CDR3 is TGCAGCTCTAGGTCACAGATGAACACTGAAGCTTTCTTT.

The chain employs TRBV7-9 and TRBJ2-7; D may match TRBD1 or TRBD2 (6 bases each). The CDR3 loop spans 16 amino acids. V was clipped by 2 bases and J by 5 bases, with 19 bases between them. CDR1 is SEHNR and CDR2 is FQNEAQ in the germline V gene (reference sequence). CDR3 DNA: TGTGCCAGCAGCTTATTAAGGGGGGCGCGTTTACACGAGCAGTACTTC. Translating gives CASSLLRGARLHEQYF.

A few counts support this clone. J is TRBJ2-1 and V is TRBV5-5; TRBD1 agrees at 7 bases. Per germline, CDR1 SGHKS and CDR2 YYEKEE (reference sequence). This CDR3 contains 12 residues. V lost 2 bases to trimming and J lost 13 bases; unmatched junction nucleotides: 6. The CDR3 sequence: CASSLDRVKQFF. DNA for the CDR3: TGTGCCAGCAGCTTAGACAGGGTAAAACAGTTCTTC.

The chain joins TRBV21-1 to TRBJ1-2. TRBV21-1 has pseudogene status. The length of the CDR3 is 16 residues. CDR3 sequence reads: CASSPRTREGDYGYTF. The CDR3 DNA reads as TGTGCCAGCAGCCCCCGAACCCGTGAAGGCGACTATGGCTACACCTTC.

This clone has a handful of counts. The J gene is TRBJ1-5, the V gene TRBV28; no clear D gene. The germline CDR1 and CDR2 sequences are MDHEN and SYDVKM. The CDR3 runs 15 residues. The germline V and J ends were trimmed by 7 bases and 2 bases, with 15 bases remaining between them. CDR3 DNA sequence: TGTGCCAGCATCCACCCTGGGATTGGCAATCAGCCCCAGCATTTT. Amino acid sequence: CASIHPGIGNQPQHF. Based on the CDR3 plus reference TRBV28 and TRBJ1-5, the full variable domain is DVKVTQSSRYLVKRTGEKVFLECVQDMDHENMFWYRQDPGLGLRLIYFSYDVKMKEKGDIPEGYSVSREKKERFSLILESASTNQTSMYLCASIHPGIGNQPQHFGDGTRLSIL.